These T cell receptor beta chains were read from a single sample in a study of breast tumors, draining lymph nodes, adjacent tissues. TCRdb used MiXCR to reprocess the multiplex PCR reads, holding one entry per CDR3 protein. This sample has 83,000 or so distinct CDR3 sequences, with roughly a fifth found just once. The specimen sequenced was axillary lymph node tissue. These receptors all come from a female donor with breast cancer. Some clones in this sample may be carry-over from other donors' samples. CDR3s include the opening cysteine and the closing phenylalanine or tryptophan. Each record gives: J gene, D gene, V gene, clone size, CDR3 DNA, CDR3 protein. A D gene is named only where the DNA matches it firmly. Not every row has a clone size; where given, it reads once, few, many or a size class.

TRBJ1-5,NA,TRBV20-1,few,TGCAGTGCTAGCTTTGAGGGTAGCAATCAGCCCCAGCATTTT,CSASFEGSNQPQHF
TRBJ2-7,NA,TRBV14,many,TGTGCCAGCTCTACCAACAGATACGAGCAGTACTTC,CASSTNRYEQYF
TRBJ2-7,NA,TRBV2,NA,TGTGCCAGCAAGGGGCAGGGGCAATACGAGCAGTACTTC,CASKGQGQYEQYF
TRBJ1-2,TRBD1,TRBV5-4,many,TGTGCCAGCAGCGGGGACAGGGGGCGCATGAATGGCTACACCTTC,CASSGDRGRMNGYTF
TRBJ2-7,NA,TRBV29-1,NA,TGCAGCGTTTGGGGCCAGGAGTCTATCGAGCAGTACTTC,CSVWGQESIEQYF
TRBJ2-5,NA,TRBV5-1,many,TGCGCCAGCAGCTTTGGAAGCGGCGGGATCCAAGAGACCCAGTACTTC,CASSFGSGGIQETQYF
TRBJ2-2,NA,TRBV7-9,many,TGTGCCAGCAGCTCCACAATCATAAGGGGGTCCGGAATAAACACCGGGGAGCTGTTTTTT,CASSSTIIRGSGINTGELFF
TRBJ2-1,TRBD2,TRBV3-1,few,TGTGCCAGCAGCCCCCGAAGCGGGGGAACCTACAATGAGCAGTTCTTC,CASSPRSGGTYNEQFF
TRBJ1-2,NA,TRBV7-7,many,TGTGCTAGCAGCTCCGCGGGGGTTGCGGACGATGGCTACACCTTC,CASSSAGVADDGYTF
TRBJ1-2,TRBD1,TRBV12-3/TRBV12-4,many,TGTGCCAGCAGCTCCGGGACAGGGTACGGATTC,CASSSGTGYGF
TRBJ2-7,TRBD2,TRBV6-1,NA,TGTGCCAGCAGTGAAGGGTGGGGGGGATACGAGCAGTACTTC,CASSEGWGGYEQYF
TRBJ2-2,TRBD1,TRBV5-4,many,TGTGCCAGCAGCCCCTCCGGGACAGGGTATCCCGGGGAGCTGTTTTTT,CASSPSGTGYPGELFF
TRBJ2-7,NA,TRBV7-9,many,TGTGCCAGCAGATCCACACTAACCTACGAGCAGTACTTC,CASRSTLTYEQYF
TRBJ2-1,TRBD1,TRBV4-2,many,TGTGCCAGCAGCCAGGACTCCGGGACAGGGATGGAGTTCTTC,CASSQDSGTGMEFF
TRBJ2-3,TRBD2,TRBV5-1,many,TGCGCCAGCAGCTTGGAGCGGACTAGCGGAGATACGCAGTATTTT,CASSLERTSGDTQYF
TRBJ2-1,NA,TRBV20-1,many,TGCAGCTCCAGGGGCAATGAGCAGTTCTTC,CSSRGNEQFF
TRBJ1-2,TRBD1,TRBV19,many,TGTGCCAGTAGTGGGGACAGGGGGAACTATGGCTACACCTTC,CASSGDRGNYGYTF
TRBJ2-1,TRBD2,TRBV7-2,many,TGTGCCAGCAGCTCCACTAGCGGGCAGTACAATGAGCAGTTCTTC,CASSSTSGQYNEQFF
TRBJ1-5,NA,TRBV27,NA,TGTGCCAGCAGTATAACAGTGAACGGCAATCAGCCCCAGCATTTT,CASSITVNGNQPQHF
TRBJ2-1,TRBD2,TRBV6-2/TRBV6-3,many,TGTGCCAGCAGTTACTCGGGACTAGCGGGAGGTGGAGAGCAGTTCTTC,CASSYSGLAGGGEQFF
TRBJ2-6,TRBD1,TRBV4-2,many,TGTGCCAGCAGCGTCGACAGGGGTAGCACTGGGGCCAACGTCCTGACTTTC,CASSVDRGSTGANVLTF
TRBJ2-7,NA,TRBV27,NA,TGTGCCAGCAGTTTATCGTGGGGGGGCTACGAGCAGTGCTTC,CASSLSWGGYEQCF
TRBJ2-3,NA,TRBV4-2,many,TGTGCCAGTAGTCAAAGTTCTGGCACAGATACGCAGTATTTT,CASSQSSGTDTQYF